These T cell receptor beta chains were read from a single sample in a study of naive and memory T cell subsets. MiXCR was run by TCRdb on the UMI-ligation and nested PCR reads, yielding one entry per CDR3 protein. The data contain 130,000 or so distinct CDR3 sequences, 35% to 40% of them singletons. The sequenced sample was central memory CD4+ T cells from blood. The origin of the receptors is a human donor in good health. Both conserved end residues are part of each CDR3. D genes are given only for firm matches. Size is omitted from some rows. Given values are once, few, many or a class for expanded clones.

TRBJ2-1	NA	NA	TRBV15	CATSRERGTSLNEQFF	TGTGCCACCAGCAGAGAGCGAGGGACCAGTTTGAATGAGCAGTTCTTC
TRBJ2-7	NA	many	TRBV27	CATQGWGEQYF	TGTGCCACCCAAGGTTGGGGTGAGCAGTACTTC
TRBJ2-7	NA	NA	TRBV6-5	CASSTANHYEQYF	TGTGCCAGCAGTACGGCAAACCACTACGAGCAGTACTTC
TRBJ2-1	TRBD1	few	TRBV24-1	CATSAVPTGGPYNEQFF	TGTGCCACCAGTGCGGTCCCGACAGGGGGCCCCTACAATGAGCAGTTCTTC
TRBJ2-6	NA	NA	TRBV28	CASSYRGPTSGANVLTF	TGTGCCAGCAGTTACCGGGGACCGACGTCTGGGGCCAACGTCCTGACTTTC
TRBJ2-3	TRBD1	NA	TRBV7-6	CASSASGTGQEDTQYF	TGTGCCAGCAGCGCTAGTGGGACAGGGCAGGAAGATACGCAGTATTTT
TRBJ2-7	NA	once	TRBV28	CASKGAGVHEQYF	TGTGCCAGTAAGGGGGCGGGAGTCCACGAGCAGTACTTC
TRBJ2-3	NA	few	TRBV12-3/TRBV12-4	CASSLTGRMDTQYF	TGTGCCAGCAGTTTAACGGGAAGGATGGATACGCAGTATTTT
TRBJ1-2	TRBD1	NA	TRBV5-6	CASSLGQGLGYTF	TGTGCCAGCAGCTTGGGACAGGGATTGGGCTACACCTTC
TRBJ2-2	TRBD1	NA	TRBV29-1	CSVGTGTGGTGELFF	TGCAGCGTTGGGACCGGGACAGGGGGCACCGGGGAGCTGTTTTTT
TRBJ2-5	NA	many	TRBV19	CASSLGLQETQYF	TGTGCCAGTAGTTTGGGGTTACAAGAGACCCAGTACTTC
TRBJ2-3	NA	few	TRBV20-1	CSARDSRQYTDTQYF	TGCAGTGCTAGAGATTCTCGCCAGTACACAGATACGCAGTATTTT
TRBJ2-1	NA	NA	TRBV20-1	CSAVRYEQFF	TGCAGTGCGGTTCGATATGAGCAGTTCTTC
TRBJ2-3	TRBD2	many	TRBV7-9	CATLAGGSTDTQYF	TGTGCCACGCTAGCGGGAGGGTCCACAGATACGCAGTATTTT
TRBJ2-7	TRBD1	few	TRBV28	CASRGQGSGEQYF	TGTGCCAGCAGGGGACAGGGGTCGGGGGAGCAGTACTTC
TRBJ2-3	NA	NA	TRBV18	CASSPQLLGTDTQYF	TGTGCCAGCTCACCACAGCTTCTTGGCACAGATACGCAGTATTTT
TRBJ1-1	NA	NA	TRBV5-1	CASSFQKGVGTEAFF	TGCGCCAGCAGCTTCCAGAAGGGGGTTGGAACTGAAGCTTTCTTT
TRBJ2-1	TRBD2	NA	TRBV6-2/TRBV6-3	CASVAGGWYEQFF	TGTGCCAGCGTAGCGGGAGGTTGGTATGAGCAGTTCTTC
TRBJ2-4	TRBD2	NA	TRBV3-1	CASSQAAGGKIQYF	TGTGCCAGCAGCCAAGCGGCGGGAGGGAAAATTCAGTACTTC
TRBJ2-1	NA	many	TRBV6-2/TRBV6-3	CASSYGHGWGSLGNNEQFF	TGTGCCAGCAGTTACGGACACGGGTGGGGTTCTCTCGGAAACAATGAGCAGTTCTTC
TRBJ2-7	NA	few	TRBV19	CASSTQDRSYEQYF	TGTGCCAGTAGTACACAAGACAGATCCTACGAGCAGTACTTC
TRBJ2-5	NA	NA	TRBV5-6	CASSRVDRGHETQYF	TGTGCCAGCAGCCGCGTGGACAGAGGGCATGAGACCCAGTACTTC
TRBJ2-6	NA	few	TRBV30	CAWSMGANVLTF	TGTGCCTGGAGTATGGGGGCCAACGTCCTGACTTTC
TRBJ2-5	NA	few	TRBV6-1	CASRTDLVGETQYF	TGTGCCAGCAGAACAGATCTGGTTGGGGAGACCCAGTACTTC
TRBJ1-1	NA	few	TRBV12-3/TRBV12-4	CASSWGRVGDRLNTEAFF	TGTGCCAGCAGTTGGGGGAGGGTGGGGGATCGGCTGAACACTGAAGCTTTCTTT
TRBJ2-3	TRBD2	NA	TRBV7-2	CASSLVPSGRSDTQYF	TGTGCCAGCAGCTTAGTACCTAGCGGGAGATCAGATACGCAATATTTT
TRBJ2-7	TRBD1	few	TRBV9	CASSVTGTAYEQYF	TGTGCCAGCAGCGTGACCGGGACAGCCTACGAGCAGTACTTC
TRBJ2-3	NA	NA	TRBV20-1	CSAWGFRSTDTQYF	TGCAGTGCCTGGGGGTTTCGCAGCACAGATACGCAGTATTTT
TRBJ2-1	TRBD1	NA	TRBV18	CASSPRIPGQGGFQQFF	TGTGCCAGCTCACCTAGGATTCCGGGACAGGGTGGATTCCAGCAGTTCTTC
TRBJ2-7	TRBD2	few	TRBV20-1	CSASSSGSREQYF	TGCAGTGCTAGTTCTAGCGGGAGTCGCGAGCAGTACTTC
TRBJ2-1	NA	NA	TRBV3-1	CASSQAGSRVLF	TGTGCCAGCAGCCAGGCAGGGTCTAGGGTCCTCTTC
TRBJ2-3	NA	NA	TRBV20-1	CSANHRRGDTQYF	TGCAGTGCGAACCATCGAAGGGGAGATACGCAGTATTTT
TRBJ2-7	TRBD2	few	TRBV4-1	CASSQDYLAGPYEQYF	TGCGCCAGCAGCCAAGATTATCTAGCGGGCCCCTACGAGCAGTACTTC
TRBJ1-2	TRBD1	NA	TRBV5-1	CASSGTGGNYGYTF	TGCGCCAGCAGCGGGACAGGGGGAAACTATGGCTACACCTTC
TRBJ2-7	TRBD2	NA	TRBV7-2	CASSLGTSGRRGEQYF	TGTGCCAGCAGCTTAGGGACTAGCGGGAGGCGTGGCGAGCAGTACTTC
TRBJ2-7	TRBD2	NA	TRBV19	CASSIRTSGTYEQYF	TGTGCCAGTAGTATCCGGACTAGCGGAACCTACGAGCAGTACTTC
TRBJ2-3	NA	NA	TRBV20-1	CSASGIIITDTQYF	TGCAGTGCTAGTGGAATTATTATCACAGATACGCAGTATTTT
TRBJ2-3	NA	NA	TRBV10-3	CAISSGGGTDTQYF	TGTGCCATCAGTTCCGGTGGTGGCACAGATACGCAGTATTTT
TRBJ2-3	TRBD2	few	TRBV29-1	CSVDKGLAGGPKHTDTQYF	TGCAGCGTTGATAAGGGACTAGCGGGAGGCCCGAAACACACAGATACGCAGTATTTT
TRBJ2-1	NA	NA	TRBV6-6	CASRTPGGSDEQFF	TGTGCCAGCCGGACGCCTGGGGGGTCTGATGAGCAGTTCTTC
TRBJ2-5	TRBD2	NA	TRBV2	CASSRTSLQETQYF	TGTGCCAGCAGTCGGACTAGCTTACAAGAGACCCAGTACTTC
TRBJ2-1	NA	many	TRBV11-2	CASSLTRGSYNEQFF	TGTGCCAGCAGCTTGACTAGGGGGTCCTACAATGAGCAGTTCTTC
TRBJ1-5	TRBD1	NA	TRBV27	CASRLGQGFGNQPQHF	TGTGCCAGCAGATTGGGACAGGGTTTTGGCAATCAGCCCCAGCATTTT
TRBJ2-6	NA	NA	TRBV7-3	CASSSGTSGANVLTF	TGTGCCAGCAGCTCGGGGACTTCTGGGGCCAACGTCCTGACTTTC
TRBJ2-3	NA	NA	TRBV7-2	CASSRRDENTDTQYF	TGTGCCAGCAGCCGCCGGGACGAGAACACAGATACGCAGTATTTT
TRBJ1-5	NA	few	TRBV24-1	CATSVGQQDQPQHF	TGTGCCACCTCAGTCGGACAGCAGGATCAGCCCCAGCATTTT
TRBJ2-2	NA	NA	TRBV4-3	CASSQGGSSGELFF	TGCGCCAGCAGCCAAGGGGGGAGTAGCGGGGAGCTGTTTTTT
TRBJ2-7	NA	few	TRBV29-1	CSARTRSYEQYF	TGCAGCGCCCGGACACGGTCCTACGAGCAGTACTTC
TRBJ1-2	NA	NA	TRBV5-6	CASSWIGREDGYTF	TGTGCCAGCAGCTGGATCGGCAGGGAAGATGGCTACACCTTC
TRBJ2-2	NA	NA	TRBV3-1	CASSTLTGELFF	TGTGCCAGCTCGACCCTTACCGGGGAGCTGTTTTTT
TRBJ2-5	TRBD2	many	TRBV12-3/TRBV12-4	CASGLSGSQETQYF	TGTGCCAGCGGACTTAGCGGGTCACAAGAGACCCAGTACTTC
TRBJ1-2	NA	few	TRBV29-1	CSVEVGGGGYTF	TGCAGCGTTGAGGTCGGGGGAGGTGGCTACACCTTC
TRBJ2-1	TRBD2	NA	TRBV19	CASSIGWGSGRVSYNEQFF	TGTGCCAGTAGTATAGGTTGGGGTAGCGGGAGGGTGAGTTACAATGAGCAGTTCTTC
TRBJ1-6	NA	once	TRBV7-6	CASSPTVGAPLHF	TGTGCCAGCAGCCCGACAGTAGGGGCACCCCTCCACTTT
TRBJ1-5	TRBD1	NA	TRBV28	CASSLVGTANQPQHF	TGTGCCAGCAGTTTAGTCGGGACAGCAAATCAGCCCCAGCATTTT
TRBJ2-7	NA	few	TRBV9	CASSVVEGYEQYF	TGTGCCAGCAGCGTAGTAGAGGGTTACGAGCAGTACTTC
TRBJ2-5	TRBD1	few	TRBV20-1	CSAWTGVETQYF	TGCAGTGCTTGGACAGGGGTAGAGACCCAGTACTTC
TRBJ2-1	NA	few	TRBV7-3	CASSFSPSEQFF	TGTGCCAGCAGCTTTAGTCCCAGTGAGCAGTTCTTC